This TCR beta chain was recovered during a study of T cell responses to AZD1222 COVID-19 vaccine. Libraries were prepared by immunoSEQ multiplex PCR; TCRdb keeps only in-frame clonotypes and omits some of them. The repertoire includes 99,000 or so clones, 80% to 90% of them detected once, and over 6.5% sits in the top ten. With respect to this clone: Its antigen is undetermined.

General study results and limits: Unmutated variant regions are reportedly targeted by nearly half of spike-specific TCRs. Females outnumbered males among donors, who were mostly white British; clonal diversity was possibly underestimated.

The CDR3 totals 15 residues. The germline V gene encodes CDR1 SGHTA and CDR2 FQGNSA. The V end was cut by 2 bases, the J end by 2 bases, with 12 bases between. V and J are TRBV7-2 and TRBJ2-5; D is uncertain. The receptor comes from an adult in good health. The sample consisted of peripheral blood, taken on day 0 of AZD1222 vaccination. The CDR3: CASSLFGRMQETQYF. In nucleotides, the CDR3 is TGTGCCAGCAGCTTATTCGGGCGGATGCAAGAGACCCAGTACTTC.